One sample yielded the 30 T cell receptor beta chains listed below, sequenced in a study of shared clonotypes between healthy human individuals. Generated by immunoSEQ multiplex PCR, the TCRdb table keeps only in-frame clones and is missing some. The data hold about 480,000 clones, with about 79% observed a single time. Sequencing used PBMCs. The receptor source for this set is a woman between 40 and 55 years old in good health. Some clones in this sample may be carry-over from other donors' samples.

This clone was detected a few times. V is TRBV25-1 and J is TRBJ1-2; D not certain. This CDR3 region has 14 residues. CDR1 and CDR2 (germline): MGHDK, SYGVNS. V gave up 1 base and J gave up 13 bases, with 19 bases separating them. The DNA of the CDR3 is TGTGCCAGCAGTGAATTTGGTACTCTTGATCGGGTCACCTTC. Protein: CASSEFGTLDRVTF.

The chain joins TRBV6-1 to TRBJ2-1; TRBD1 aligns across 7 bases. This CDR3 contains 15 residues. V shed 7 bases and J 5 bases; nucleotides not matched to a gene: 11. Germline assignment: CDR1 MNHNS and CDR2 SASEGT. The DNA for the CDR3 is TGTGCCAGCACTCTAAGACAGGGCTTAGACAATGAGCAGTTCTTC. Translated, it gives CASTLRQGLDNEQFF.

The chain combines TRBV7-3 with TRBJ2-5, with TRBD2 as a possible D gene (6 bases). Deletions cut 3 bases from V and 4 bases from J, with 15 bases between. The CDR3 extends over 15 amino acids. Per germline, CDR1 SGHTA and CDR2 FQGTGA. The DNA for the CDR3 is TGTGCCAGCAGCTTGAGTGGCGGGACGGGAGAGACCCAGTACTTC. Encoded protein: CASSLSGGTGETQYF. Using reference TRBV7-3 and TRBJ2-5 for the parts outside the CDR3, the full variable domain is GAGVSQTPSNKVTEKGKYVELRCDPISGHTALYWYRQSLGQGPEFLIYFQGTGAADDSGLPNDRFFAVRPEGSVSTLKIQRTERGDSAVYLCASSLSGGTGETQYFGPGTRLLVL.

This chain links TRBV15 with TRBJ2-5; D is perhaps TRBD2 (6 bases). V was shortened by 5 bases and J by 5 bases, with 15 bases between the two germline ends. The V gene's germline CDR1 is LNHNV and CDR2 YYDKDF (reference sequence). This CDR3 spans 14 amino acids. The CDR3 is CATSARLGSETQYF. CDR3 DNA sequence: TGTGCCACCAGCGCCCGACTAGGAAGCGAGACCCAGTACTTC.

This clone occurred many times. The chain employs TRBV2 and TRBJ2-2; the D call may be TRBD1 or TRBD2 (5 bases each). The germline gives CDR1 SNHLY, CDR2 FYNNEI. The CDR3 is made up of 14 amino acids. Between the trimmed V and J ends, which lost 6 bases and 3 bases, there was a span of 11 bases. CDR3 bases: TGTGCCAGCAGGTCAGGGACGGACACCGGGGAGCTGTTTTTT. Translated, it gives CASRSGTDTGELFF.

In nucleotides, the CDR3 is TGCGCCAGCAGCTTGCCGGGACTAGCGGGTGGTGAGCAGTACTTC. It is translated as CASSLPGLAGGEQYF. This chain joins TRBV5-1 and TRBJ2-7, with 12 bases that match TRBD2. V lost 1 base to trimming and J lost 7 bases; unmatched junction nucleotides: 6. The V gene's germline CDR1 is SGHRS and CDR2 YFSETQ. The length of the CDR3 is 15 residues. Together with reference TRBV5-1 and TRBJ2-7, the CDR3 gives the full variable domain: KAGVTQTPRYLIKTRGQQVTLSCSPISGHRSVSWYQQTPGQGLQFLFEYFSETQRNKGNFPGRFSGRQFSNSRSEMNVSTLELGDSALYLCASSLPGLAGGEQYFGPGTRLTVT.

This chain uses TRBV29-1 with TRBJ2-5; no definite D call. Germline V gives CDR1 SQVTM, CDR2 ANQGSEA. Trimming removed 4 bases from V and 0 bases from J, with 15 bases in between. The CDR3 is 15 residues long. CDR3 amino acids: CSVGAGDSYQETQYF. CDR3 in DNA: TGCAGCGTTGGGGCAGGAGATTCGTACCAAGAGACCCAGTACTTC.

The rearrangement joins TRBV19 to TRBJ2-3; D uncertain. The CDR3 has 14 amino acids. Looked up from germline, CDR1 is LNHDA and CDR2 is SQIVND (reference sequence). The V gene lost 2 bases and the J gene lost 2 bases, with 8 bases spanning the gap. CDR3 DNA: TGTGCCAGTAGTATAAGCTCTAACACAGATACGCAGTATTTT. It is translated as CASSISSNTDTQYF. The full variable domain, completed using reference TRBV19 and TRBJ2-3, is DGGITQSPKYLFRKEGQNVTLSCEQNLNHDAMYWYRQDPGQGLRLIYYSQIVNDFQKGDIAEGYSVSREKKESFPLTVTSAQKNPTAFYLCASSISSNTDTQYFGPGTRLTVL.

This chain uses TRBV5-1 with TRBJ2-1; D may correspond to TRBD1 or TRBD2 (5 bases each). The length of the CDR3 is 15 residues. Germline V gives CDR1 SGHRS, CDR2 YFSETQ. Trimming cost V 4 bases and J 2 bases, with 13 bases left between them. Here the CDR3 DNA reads TGCGCCAGCAGCCTGAAGAGGGGTACCTACAATGAGCAGTTCTTC. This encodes CASSLKRGTYNEQFF.

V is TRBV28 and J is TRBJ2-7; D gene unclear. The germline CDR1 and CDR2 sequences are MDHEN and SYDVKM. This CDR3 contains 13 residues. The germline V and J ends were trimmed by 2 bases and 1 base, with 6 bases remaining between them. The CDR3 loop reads CASSLTVSYEQYF. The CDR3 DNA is TGTGCCAGCAGTTTAACGGTTTCCTACGAGCAGTACTTC.

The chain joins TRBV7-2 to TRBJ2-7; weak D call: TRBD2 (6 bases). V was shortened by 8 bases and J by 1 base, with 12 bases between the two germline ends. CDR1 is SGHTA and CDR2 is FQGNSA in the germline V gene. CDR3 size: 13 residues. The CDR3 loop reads CASGELASYEQYF. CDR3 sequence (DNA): TGTGCCAGCGGGGAACTAGCATCCTACGAGCAGTACTTC.

CDR3 nucleotides: TGTGCCACTTCGGACAGGGCCTATGGCTACACCTTC. It codes for CATSDRAYGYTF. This rearrangement joins TRBV19 to TRBJ1-2; TRBD1 aligns across 8 bases. Trimming took 10 bases from V and 4 from J; bases not matched to a gene: 5. Germline V lookup: CDR1 LNHDA, CDR2 SQIVND (reference sequence). The CDR3 extends over 12 amino acids.

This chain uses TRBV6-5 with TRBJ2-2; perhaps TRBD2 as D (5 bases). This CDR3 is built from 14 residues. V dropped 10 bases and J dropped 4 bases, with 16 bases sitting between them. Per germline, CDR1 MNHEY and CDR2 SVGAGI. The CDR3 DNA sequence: TGTGCCACCAAGGACTCCCGGGGCACCGGGGAGCTGTTTTTT. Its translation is CATKDSRGTGELFF.

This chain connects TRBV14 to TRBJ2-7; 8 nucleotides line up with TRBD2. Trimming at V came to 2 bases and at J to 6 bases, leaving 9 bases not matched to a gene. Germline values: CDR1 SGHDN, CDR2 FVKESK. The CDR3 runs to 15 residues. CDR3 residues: CASSQLEAGVREQYF. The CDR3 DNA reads TGTGCCAGCAGCCAATTGGAAGCGGGAGTACGCGAGCAGTACTTC.

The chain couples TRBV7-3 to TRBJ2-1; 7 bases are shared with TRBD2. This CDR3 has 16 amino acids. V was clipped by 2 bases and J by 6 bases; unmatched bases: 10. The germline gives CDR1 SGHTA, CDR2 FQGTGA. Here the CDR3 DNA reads TGTGCCAGCAGCTTAGGTTCTACTAGCGCGCTCAATGAGCAGTTCTTC. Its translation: CASSLGSTSALNEQFF.

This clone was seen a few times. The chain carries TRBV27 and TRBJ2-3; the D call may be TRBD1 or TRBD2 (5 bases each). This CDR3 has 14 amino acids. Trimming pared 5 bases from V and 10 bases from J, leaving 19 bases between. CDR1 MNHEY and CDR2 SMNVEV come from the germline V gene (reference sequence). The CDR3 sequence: CASSPRGARFAQYF. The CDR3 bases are TGTGCCAGCAGTCCCCGGGGCGCCCGCTTCGCGCAGTATTTT.

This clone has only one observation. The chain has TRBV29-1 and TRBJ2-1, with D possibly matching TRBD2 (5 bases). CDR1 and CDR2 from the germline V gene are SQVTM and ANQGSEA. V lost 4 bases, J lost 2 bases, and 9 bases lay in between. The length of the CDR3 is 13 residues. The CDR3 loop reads CSVAGLPYNEQFF. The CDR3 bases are TGCAGCGTTGCGGGGTTGCCCTACAATGAGCAGTTCTTC.

DNA of the CDR3: TGTGCCAGCAGCTCCACCGACAGGGGTCATGGCTACACCTTC. This codes for CASSSTDRGHGYTF. The chain is built from TRBV5-4 and TRBJ1-2, with 8 bases identical to TRBD1. The V gene end was trimmed by 3 bases and the J gene end by 6 bases; junction bases not matched to a gene: 7. The germline gives CDR1 SGHNT, CDR2 YYREEE (reference sequence). The CDR3 is 14 residues long. The full variable domain, its missing parts supplied by reference TRBV5-4 and TRBJ1-2, is ETGVTQSPTHLIKTRGQQVTLRCSSQSGHNTVSWYQQALGQGPQFIFQYYREEENGRGNFPPRFSGLQFPNYSSELNVNALELDDSALYLCASSSTDRGHGYTFGSGTRLTVV.

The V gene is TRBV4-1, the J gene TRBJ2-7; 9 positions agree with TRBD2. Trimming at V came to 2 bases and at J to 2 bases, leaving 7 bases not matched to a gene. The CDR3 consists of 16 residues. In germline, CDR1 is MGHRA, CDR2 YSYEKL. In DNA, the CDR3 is TGCGCCAGCAGCCAACCCCTTAGCGGGAGTCCCTACGAGCAGTACTTC. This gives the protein CASSQPLSGSPYEQYF.

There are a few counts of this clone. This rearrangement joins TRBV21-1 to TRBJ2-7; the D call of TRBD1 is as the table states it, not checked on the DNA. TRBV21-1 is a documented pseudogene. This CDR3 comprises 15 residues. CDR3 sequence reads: CASSIRDRGRYEQYF. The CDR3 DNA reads TGTGCCAGCAGCATCCGGGACAGGGGGCGGTACGAGCAGTACTTC.

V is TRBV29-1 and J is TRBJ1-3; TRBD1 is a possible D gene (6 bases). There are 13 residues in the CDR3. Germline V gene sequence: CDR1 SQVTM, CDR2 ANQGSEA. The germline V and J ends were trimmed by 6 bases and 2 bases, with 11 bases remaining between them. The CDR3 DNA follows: TGCAGCGTGTACTACAGGGCTGGAAACACCATATATTTT. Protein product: CSVYYRAGNTIYF.

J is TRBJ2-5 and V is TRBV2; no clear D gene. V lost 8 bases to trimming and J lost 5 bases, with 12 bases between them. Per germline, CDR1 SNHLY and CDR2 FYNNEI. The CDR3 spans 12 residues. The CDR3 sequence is CASGPRRETQYF. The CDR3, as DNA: TGTGCCAGCGGCCCTAGAAGGGAGACCCAGTACTTC. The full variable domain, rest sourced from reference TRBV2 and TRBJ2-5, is EPEVTQTPSHQVTQMGQEVILRCVPISNHLYFYWYRQILGQKVEFLVSFYNNEISEKSEIFDDQFSVERPDGSNFTLKIRSTKLEDSAMYFCASGPRRETQYFGPGTRLLVL.

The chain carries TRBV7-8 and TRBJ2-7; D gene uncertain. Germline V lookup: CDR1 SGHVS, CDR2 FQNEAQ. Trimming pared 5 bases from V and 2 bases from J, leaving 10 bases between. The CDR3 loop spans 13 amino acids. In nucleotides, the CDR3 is TGTGCCAGCAGCACGACTGTAGCCTACGAGCAGTACTTC. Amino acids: CASSTTVAYEQYF.

The DNA for the CDR3 is TGTGCCAGCAGTTACTCGGCACCCCACCAATCACCCCTCCACTTT. Translating gives CASSYSAPHQSPLHF. The genes are TRBV6-5 and TRBJ1-6; D not certain. The CDR3 is 15 residues long. Trimming took 0 bases from V and 10 from J, leaving 13 bases between them. Germline V lookup: CDR1 MNHEY, CDR2 SVGAGI.

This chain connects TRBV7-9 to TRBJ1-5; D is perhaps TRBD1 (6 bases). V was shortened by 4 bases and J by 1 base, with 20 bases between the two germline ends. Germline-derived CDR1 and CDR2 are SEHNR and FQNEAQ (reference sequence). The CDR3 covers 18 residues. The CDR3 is CASSSGITGPGSNQPQHF. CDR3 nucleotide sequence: TGTGCCAGCAGCTCCGGAATAACAGGGCCGGGGAGCAATCAGCCCCAGCATTTT.

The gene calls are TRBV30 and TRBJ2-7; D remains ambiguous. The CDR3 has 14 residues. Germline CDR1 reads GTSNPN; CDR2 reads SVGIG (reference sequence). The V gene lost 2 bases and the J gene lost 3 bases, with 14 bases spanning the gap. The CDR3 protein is CAWSYLTKNYEQYF. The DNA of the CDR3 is TGTGCCTGGAGTTACCTTACAAAAAACTACGAGCAGTACTTC.

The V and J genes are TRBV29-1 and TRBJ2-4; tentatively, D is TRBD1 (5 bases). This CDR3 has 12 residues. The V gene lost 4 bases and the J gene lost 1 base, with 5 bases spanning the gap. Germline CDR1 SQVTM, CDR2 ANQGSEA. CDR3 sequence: CSVGQAKNIQYF. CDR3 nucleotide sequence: TGCAGCGTTGGACAGGCCAAAAACATTCAGTACTTC.

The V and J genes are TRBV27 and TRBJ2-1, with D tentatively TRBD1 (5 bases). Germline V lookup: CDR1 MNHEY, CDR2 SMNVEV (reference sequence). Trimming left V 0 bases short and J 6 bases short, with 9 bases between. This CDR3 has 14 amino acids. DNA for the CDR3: TGTGCCAGCAGTTTATCCCCAGGGTTCAATGAGCAGTTCTTC. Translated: CASSLSPGFNEQFF.

The CDR3 nucleotides read TGTGCCAGCAGTCACCGGACAGTTTCCTCAGATACGCAGTATTTT. Translation: CASSHRTVSSDTQYF. This rearrangement joins TRBV6-6 to TRBJ2-3, with D perhaps matching TRBD1 (6 bases). The V end lost 5 bases, the J end lost 4 bases, and 16 bases lay between the germline ends. The length of the CDR3 is 15 residues. The germline CDR1 and CDR2 sequences are MNHNY and SVGAGI (reference sequence).

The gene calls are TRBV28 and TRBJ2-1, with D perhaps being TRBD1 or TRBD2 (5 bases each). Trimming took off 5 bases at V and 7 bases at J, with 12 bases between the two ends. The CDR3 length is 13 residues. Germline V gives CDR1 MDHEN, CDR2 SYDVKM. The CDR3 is CASSPIWGNEQFF. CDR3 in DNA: TGTGCCAGCAGTCCTATTTGGGGGAATGAGCAGTTCTTC.